The source of this T cell receptor (beta chain) is a study of T cells in Graves' hyperthyroidism and ophthalmopathy. The germline gives CDR1 SEHNR, CDR2 FQNEAQ (reference sequence). CDR3 size: 13 residues. The V gene lost 6 bases and the J gene lost 4 bases, with 13 bases spanning the gap. This clonotype was seen ten or more times. As yet, its antigen is unknown. Study-wide results and limits: Most thyroid-expanded clonotypes above 0.001 were also found in blood.

Patients were excluded because of uncontrolled infection, other autoimmune disease, pregnancy or lactation. TCR beta CDR3 region amplification was performed from RNA transcripts. An initial round of RT-PCR targeting the TCR CDR3 relied on the HTBI primer set. TCRdb re-called the multiplex PCR reads with MiXCR, one entry per CDR3 protein. The sample yields roughly 510,000 distinct CDR3 sequences, around 20% seen once. The TCR was taken from a man aged 18 to 35 with Graves' hyperthyroidism. The chain joins TRBV7-9 to TRBJ2-7; possible D gene TRBD1, 5 bases. The source material was blood. The CDR3 is CASRADGAYEQYF. The DNA of the CDR3 is TGTGCCAGCAGGGCGGATGGGGCGTACGAGCAGTACTTC.